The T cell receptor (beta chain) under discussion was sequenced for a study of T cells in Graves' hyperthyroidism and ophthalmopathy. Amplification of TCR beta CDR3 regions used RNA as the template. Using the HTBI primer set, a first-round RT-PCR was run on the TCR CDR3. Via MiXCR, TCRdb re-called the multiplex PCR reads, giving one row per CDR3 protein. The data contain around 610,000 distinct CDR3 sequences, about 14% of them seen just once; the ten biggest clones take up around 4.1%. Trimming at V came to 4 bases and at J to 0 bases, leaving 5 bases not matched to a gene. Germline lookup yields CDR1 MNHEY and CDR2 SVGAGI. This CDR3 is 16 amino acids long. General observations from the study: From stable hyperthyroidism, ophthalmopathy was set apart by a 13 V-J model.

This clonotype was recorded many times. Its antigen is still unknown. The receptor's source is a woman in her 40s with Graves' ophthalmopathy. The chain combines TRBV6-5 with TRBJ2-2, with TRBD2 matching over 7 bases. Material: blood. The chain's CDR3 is CASSWSGGANTGELFF. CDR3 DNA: TGTGCCAGCAGTTGGAGTGGGGGGGCGAACACCGGGGAGCTGTTTTTT.